This entry lists 26 T cell receptor beta chains sequenced from one sample in a study of intratumoral heterogeneity in liver cancer. Generated by immunoSEQ multiplex PCR, the TCRdb table keeps only in-frame clones and is missing some. This sample has tens of thousands of clones, with approximately 73% found just once. The sequencing here drew on tumor-adjacent normal tissue, taken before any cancer treatment. These receptors were taken from a woman in her 70s with hepatocellular carcinoma.

The gene calls are TRBV19 and TRBJ2-1; maybe TRBD2 (7 bases). Germline V gene data show CDR1 as LNHDA and CDR2 as SQIVND (reference sequence). The CDR3 is 14 amino acids. Deletions cut 7 bases from V and 1 base from J, with 11 bases between. The CDR3 coding sequence is TGTGCCAGTAAAAGGGGGGGATCCTACAATGAGCAGTTCTTC. It codes for CASKRGGSYNEQFF.

V is TRBV10-1 and J is TRBJ2-3; a possible D gene is TRBD2 (5 bases). The V end lost 4 bases, the J end lost 6 bases, and 11 bases lay between the germline ends. Germline V gene sequence: CDR1 WNHNN, CDR2 SYGVQD (reference sequence). The CDR3 is made up of 13 amino acids. The CDR3 DNA reads TGCGCCAGCAGTGGGTTCCGAGGGGATACGCAGTATTTT. This codes for CASSGFRGDTQYF.

This chain links TRBV11-3 with TRBJ2-1; 7 bases are shared with TRBD1. This CDR3 contains 12 residues. J was trimmed by 10 bases and V by 5 bases; bases with no gene match: 5. Germline assignment: CDR1 SGHNT and CDR2 YENEEA. The DNA for the CDR3 is TGTGCCAGCAGCCGAGGGACAGCCGAGCAGTTCTTC. It yields the protein CASSRGTAEQFF. The whole variable domain, filled in from reference TRBV11-3 and TRBJ2-1, reads EAGVVQSPRYKIIEKKQPVAFWCNPISGHNTLYWYLQNLGQGPELLIRYENEEAVDDSQLPKDRFSAERLKGVDSTLKIQPAELGDSAVYLCASSRGTAEQFFGPGTRLTVL.

The chain recombines TRBV23-1 with TRBJ2-2, with D perhaps matching TRBD2 (5 bases). TRBV23-1 is an ORF, with its function uncertain. V shed 1 base and J shed 4 bases, with 10 bases lying between them. The CDR3 has 15 residues. This CDR3 reads CASSQWRHGTGELFF. DNA of the CDR3: TGCGCCAGCAGTCAATGGAGGCATGGCACCGGGGAGCTGTTTTTT.

This clone has more than one count but fewer than ten. The sample contains more than one DNA sequence encoding this CDR3. This rearrangement joins TRBV6-1 to TRBJ1-5; D is ambiguous. The CDR3 is 15 amino acids. CDR1 and CDR2 (germline): MNHNS, SASEGT. Trimming took 1 base from V and 3 from J, leaving 10 bases between them. The CDR3 nucleotides are TGTGCCAGCAGTGAAGTCGGAGGCTACAATCAGCCCCAGCATTTT. Translated: CASSEVGGYNQPQHF.

The CDR3 spells CASSSPGRGGDTQYF. For the CDR3, the DNA is TGTGCCAGCAGTTCCCCAGGGAGGGGGGGAGATACGCAGTATTTT. The chain uses TRBV28 and TRBJ2-3; possibly TRBD2 for D (7 bases). Per the germline V gene, CDR1 is MDHEN and CDR2 is SYDVKM. The CDR3 sequence is 15 residues long. V was shortened by 4 bases and J by 5 bases, with 16 bases between the two germline ends.

V usage is TRBV7-3 and J usage is TRBJ2-1, with D hard to call. The CDR3 consists of 13 residues. CDR1 and CDR2 from the germline V gene are SGHTA and FQGTGA. V was shortened by 6 bases and J by 5 bases, with 11 bases between the two germline ends. CDR3 sequence: CASRGSRDNEQFF. The CDR3 DNA is TGTGCCAGCAGGGGATCCCGGGACAATGAGCAGTTCTTC.

The chain couples TRBV9 to TRBJ2-7, with 7 bases lining up with TRBD1. Trimming took 4 bases from V and 6 from J; bases not matched to a gene: 10. Germline V gene sequence: CDR1 SGDLS, CDR2 YYNGEE. The CDR3 covers 14 residues. The CDR3 loop is CASSRTGTVSEQYF. DNA of the CDR3: TGTGCCAGCAGCAGAACCGGGACAGTATCCGAGCAGTACTTC.

This clone ranks as medium-sized. This sequence joins TRBV6-1 and TRBJ1-1, with D uncertain. This CDR3 comprises 14 residues. The V and J ends lost 1 base and 5 bases respectively, with 11 bases between them. Germline CDR1 and CDR2: MNHNS and SASEGT. The CDR3 here is CASSEVGRPTEAFF. The CDR3 DNA reads TGTGCCAGCAGTGAAGTAGGCCGGCCAACTGAAGCTTTCTTT.

The rearrangement links TRBV24-1 to TRBJ1-2; D perhaps matches TRBD1 (5 bases). Germline CDR1 is KGHDR and CDR2 is SFDVKD. Trimming stripped 9 bases from V and 6 bases from J, with 19 bases between. This CDR3 comprises 14 residues. CDR3 residues: CATSTRTGTHGYTF. The CDR3 nucleotides read TGTGCCACCTCCACTAGAACCGGGACGCATGGCTACACCTTC.

This clone was found once. The gene calls are TRBV10-3 and TRBJ2-1; possibly TRBD1 for D (6 bases). V was shortened by 8 bases and J by 7 bases, with 18 bases between the two germline ends. This CDR3 region has 14 residues. The V gene's germline CDR1 is ENHRY and CDR2 SYGVKD. CDR3 protein: CAIGEGDTSNEQFF. The CDR3 nucleotides read TGTGCCATCGGCGAGGGGGATACGAGTAATGAGCAGTTCTTC.

This clone is medium-sized in the sample. The chain recombines TRBV5-1 with TRBJ1-3; a weak D match, TRBD1 (6 bases). The CDR3 sequence is 16 residues long. Per the germline V gene, CDR1 is SGHRS and CDR2 is YFSETQ. The ends were cut back, 3 bases at V and 0 bases at J, with 13 bases in the middle. Here the CDR3 reads CASSSLQGPSGNTIYF. In DNA form, the CDR3 reads TGCGCCAGCAGCTCTCTACAGGGACCCTCTGGAAACACCATATATTTT.

This clone has just a few counts. The V and J genes are TRBV3-1 (or the pseudogene TRBV3-2) and TRBJ2-7, with D possibly being TRBD1 (6 bases). Germline lookup yields CDR1 LGHDT and CDR2 YNNKEL (reference sequence). V lost 5 bases and J lost 3, with 14 bases in between. This CDR3 spans 14 amino acids. The CDR3 sequence: CASSLPGHLYEQYF. DNA for the CDR3: TGTGCCAGCAGCTTACCGGGACACCTCTACGAGCAGTACTTC.

The chain has TRBV9 and TRBJ1-1; D unclear. The CDR3 consists of 13 residues. Germline lookup yields CDR1 SGDLS and CDR2 YYNGEE. Trimming removed 1 base at V and 1 base at J, with 5 bases between. DNA for the CDR3: TGTGCCAGCAGCGTACAGACGAACACTGAAGCTTTCTTT. The encoded protein is CASSVQTNTEAFF. Supplemented by reference TRBV9 and TRBJ1-1, the full variable domain reads DSGVTQTPKHLITATGQRVTLRCSPRSGDLSVYWYQQSLDQGLQFLIQYYNGEERAKGNILERFSAQQFPDLHSELNLSSLELGDSALYFCASSVQTNTEAFFGQGTRLTVV.

The chain links TRBV2 to TRBJ2-5; D ambiguous. CDR3 size: 10 residues. Trimming shortened V by 8 bases and J by 5 bases, and 6 bases separated the two germline ends. Germline V gene sequence: CDR1 SNHLY, CDR2 FYNNEI. CDR3 nucleotides: TGTGCCAGCCAAAGGGAGACCCAGTACTTC. This sequence encodes CASQRETQYF.

This clone has only one observation. The V gene is TRBV3-1 (or the pseudogene TRBV3-2), the J gene TRBJ1-1; maybe TRBD1 (6 bases). The CDR3 totals 13 residues. V lost 4 bases to trimming and J lost 1 base, with 7 bases between them. Germline CDR1 reads LGHDT; CDR2 reads YNNKEL (reference sequence). CDR3 sequence reads: CASSPGQNTEAFF. CDR3 DNA sequence: TGTGCCAGCAGCCCGGGACAGAACACTGAAGCTTTCTTT.

This clone has more than one count but fewer than ten. J is TRBJ2-7 and V is TRBV13, with D perhaps assigned TRBD1 or TRBD2 (5 bases each). V lost 3 bases, J lost 3 bases, and 12 bases lay in between. Germline V gene data show CDR1 as PRHDT and CDR2 as FYEKMQ (reference sequence). The CDR3 sequence is 14 residues long. The DNA for the CDR3 is TGTGCCAGCAGCTTCCGGGACGGGTACTACGAGCAGTACTTC. It yields the protein CASSFRDGYYEQYF.

The chain has TRBV6-1 and TRBJ2-2, with 7 nucleotides matching TRBD1. The V segment lost 5 bases and the J segment 6 bases; nucleotides outside the gene matches: 12. Germline-derived CDR1 and CDR2 are MNHNS and SASEGT. The CDR3 covers 16 residues. CDR3 sequence (DNA): TGTGCCAGCAGTCAAGACAGGGACCCAAGGGCCGGGGAGCTGTTTTTT. Translation: CASSQDRDPRAGELFF.

The chain has TRBV21-1 and TRBJ1-2. TRBV21-1 is shown as a pseudogene. The CDR3 runs 12 residues. CDR3 sequence reads: CASSLNPHGYTF. CDR3 in DNA: TGTGCCAGCAGCCTAAACCCGCATGGCTACACCTTC.

The genes are TRBV12-5 and TRBJ2-1, with D possibly being TRBD1 (5 bases). V was shortened by 5 bases and J by 8 bases, with 19 bases between the two germline ends. The CDR3 covers 15 residues. Looked up from germline, CDR1 is LGHNT and CDR2 is FRNRAP. The CDR3 protein is CASGRNPQGVDEQFF. CDR3 sequence (DNA): TGTGCTAGTGGTAGAAACCCGCAGGGCGTCGATGAGCAGTTCTTC.

This clone was counted once. The genes are TRBV27 and TRBJ2-7; D remains ambiguous. The germline V and J ends were trimmed by 2 bases and 2 bases, with 10 bases remaining between them. CDR1 and CDR2 (germline): MNHEY, SMNVEV (reference sequence). This CDR3 has 14 residues. CDR3 in DNA: TGTGCCAGCAGTTTAAAGTGGGGAACCTACGAGCAGTACTTC. Its translation: CASSLKWGTYEQYF.

The chain uses TRBV27 and TRBJ2-3; D is possibly TRBD1 (5 bases). CDR1 is MNHEY and CDR2 is SMNVEV in the germline V gene (reference sequence). CDR3 length: 14 residues. Between the trimmed V and J ends, which lost 5 bases and 2 bases, there was a span of 11 bases. CDR3 DNA sequence: TGTGCCAGCAGTCCGTCCGGACACACAGATACGCAGTATTTT. Encoded protein: CASSPSGHTDTQYF.

CDR3 sequence reads: CASNTDGASYEQYF. CDR3 DNA: TGTGCCAGCAACACCGACGGAGCCTCCTACGAGCAGTACTTC. The rearrangement links TRBV28 to TRBJ2-7; D uncertain. V was pared by 7 bases and J by 0 bases, with 13 bases between. The germline CDR1 and CDR2 sequences are MDHEN and SYDVKM. This CDR3 region has 14 residues.

The V and J genes are TRBV6-2 or TRBV6-3 and TRBJ1-1; 7 positions agree with TRBD1. The CDR3 runs to 16 residues. Germline V gene lookup returns CDR1 MNHEY and CDR2 SVGEGT. V was clipped by 2 bases and J by 0 bases; unmatched bases: 6. CDR3 sequence: CASSYPAGTVNTEAFF. The CDR3 DNA sequence: TGTGCCAGCAGTTACCCGGCCGGGACAGTGAACACTGAAGCTTTCTTT.

The chain carries TRBV7-2 and TRBJ1-4; the D gene is possibly TRBD1 (5 bases). V dropped 4 bases and J dropped 5 bases, with 14 bases sitting between them. CDR1 is SGHTA, CDR2 FQGNSA, per germline. This CDR3 is built from 15 residues. The CDR3 region has the DNA TGTGCCAGCAGCTCCCCGGGACGTGGGAATGAAAAACTGTTTTTT. Translated: CASSSPGRGNEKLFF.

This clone appeared once. The V call is TRBV2, the J call TRBJ2-4, with 14 positions matching TRBD2. J was trimmed by 7 bases and V by 6 bases; bases with no gene match: 14. The CDR3 is 18 residues long. Germline V gene lookup returns CDR1 SNHLY and CDR2 FYNNEI. The CDR3 region is CASSGGLAGGGGRNIQYF. The CDR3 DNA is TGTGCCAGCAGCGGTGGACTAGCGGGGGGAGGGGGCCGGAACATTCAGTACTTC.